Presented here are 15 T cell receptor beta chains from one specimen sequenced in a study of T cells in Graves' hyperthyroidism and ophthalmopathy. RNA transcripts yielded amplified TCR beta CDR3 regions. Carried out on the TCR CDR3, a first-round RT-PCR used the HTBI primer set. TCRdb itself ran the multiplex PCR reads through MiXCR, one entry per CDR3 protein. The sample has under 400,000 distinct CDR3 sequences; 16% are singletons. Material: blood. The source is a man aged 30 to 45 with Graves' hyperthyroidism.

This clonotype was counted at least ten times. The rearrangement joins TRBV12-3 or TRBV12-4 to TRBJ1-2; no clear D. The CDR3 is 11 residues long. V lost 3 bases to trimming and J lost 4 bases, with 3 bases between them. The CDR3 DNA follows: TGTGCCAGCAGTTTCATCTATGGCTACACCTTC. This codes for CASSFIYGYTF.

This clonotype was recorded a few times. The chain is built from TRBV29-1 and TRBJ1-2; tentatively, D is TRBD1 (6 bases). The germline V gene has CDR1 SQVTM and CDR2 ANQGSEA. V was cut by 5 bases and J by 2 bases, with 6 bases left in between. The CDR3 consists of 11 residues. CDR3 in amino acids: CSVRGNYGYTF. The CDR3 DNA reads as TGCAGCGTTAGGGGGAACTATGGCTACACCTTC.

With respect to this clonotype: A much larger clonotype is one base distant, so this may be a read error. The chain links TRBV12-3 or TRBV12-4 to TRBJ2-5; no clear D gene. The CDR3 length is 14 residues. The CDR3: CASSLVAYQGTQYF. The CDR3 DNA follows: TGTGCCAGCAGTTTAGTGGCCTATCAAGGGACCCAGTACTTC.

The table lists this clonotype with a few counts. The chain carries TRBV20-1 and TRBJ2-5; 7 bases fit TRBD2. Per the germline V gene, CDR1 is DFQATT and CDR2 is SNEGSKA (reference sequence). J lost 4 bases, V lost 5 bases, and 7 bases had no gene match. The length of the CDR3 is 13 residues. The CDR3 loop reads CSAQGGSGETQYF. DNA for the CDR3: TGCAGTGCTCAGGGCGGGAGCGGAGAGACCCAGTACTTC.

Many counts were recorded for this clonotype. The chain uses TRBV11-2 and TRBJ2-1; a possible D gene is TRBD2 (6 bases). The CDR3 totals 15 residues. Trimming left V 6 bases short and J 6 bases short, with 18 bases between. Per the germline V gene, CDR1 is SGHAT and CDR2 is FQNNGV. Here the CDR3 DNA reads TGTGCCAGCAGTCCACCCGGGACTCATTTCAATGAGCAGTTCTTC. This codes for CASSPPGTHFNEQFF.

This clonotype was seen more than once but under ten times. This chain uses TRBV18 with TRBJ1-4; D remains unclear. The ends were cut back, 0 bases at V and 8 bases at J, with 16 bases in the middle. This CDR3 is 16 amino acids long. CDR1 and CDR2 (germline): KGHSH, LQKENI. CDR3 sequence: CASSPPSDRYGEKLFF. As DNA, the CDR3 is TGTGCCAGCTCACCACCGTCCGATCGGTACGGGGAAAAACTGTTTTTT.

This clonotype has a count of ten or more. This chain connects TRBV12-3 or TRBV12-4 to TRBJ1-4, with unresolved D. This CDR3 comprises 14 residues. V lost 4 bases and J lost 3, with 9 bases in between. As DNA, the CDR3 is TGTGCCAGCAGTTCGGACGCAGCTAATGAAAAACTGTTTTTT. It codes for CASSSDAANEKLFF.

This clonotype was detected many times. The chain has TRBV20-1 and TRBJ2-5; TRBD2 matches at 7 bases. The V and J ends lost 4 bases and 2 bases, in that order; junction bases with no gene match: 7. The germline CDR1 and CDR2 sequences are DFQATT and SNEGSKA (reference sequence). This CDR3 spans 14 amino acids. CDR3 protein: CSATDSSGQETQYF. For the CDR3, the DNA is TGCAGTGCTACTGACTCTAGCGGTCAAGAGACCCAGTACTTC.

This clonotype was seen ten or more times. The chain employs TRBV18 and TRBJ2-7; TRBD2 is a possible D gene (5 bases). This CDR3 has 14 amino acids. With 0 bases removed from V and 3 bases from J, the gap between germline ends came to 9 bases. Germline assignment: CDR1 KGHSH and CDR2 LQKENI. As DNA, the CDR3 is TGTGCCAGCTCACCACCGGGTCGGGGCTACGAGCAGTACTTC. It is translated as CASSPPGRGYEQYF.

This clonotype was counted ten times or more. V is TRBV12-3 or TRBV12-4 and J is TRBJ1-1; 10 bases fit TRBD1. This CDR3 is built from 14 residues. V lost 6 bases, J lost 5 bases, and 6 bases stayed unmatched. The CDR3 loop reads CASRPPGQGTEAFF. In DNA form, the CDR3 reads TGTGCCAGCAGGCCCCCGGGACAGGGGACTGAAGCTTTCTTT.

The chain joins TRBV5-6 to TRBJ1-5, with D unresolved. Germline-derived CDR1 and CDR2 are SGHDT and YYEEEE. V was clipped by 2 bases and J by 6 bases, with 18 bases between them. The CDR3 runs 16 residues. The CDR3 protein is CASSFFKGLSGQPQHF. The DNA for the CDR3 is TGTGCCAGCAGCTTTTTCAAGGGCCTCTCGGGTCAGCCCCAGCATTTT.

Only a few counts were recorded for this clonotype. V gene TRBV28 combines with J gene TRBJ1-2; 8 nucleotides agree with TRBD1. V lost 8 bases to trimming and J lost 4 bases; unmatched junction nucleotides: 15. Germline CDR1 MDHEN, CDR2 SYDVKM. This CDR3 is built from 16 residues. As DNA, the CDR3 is TGTGCCAGCCATGAACAGGGGGTCTCAGTCGCCTATGGCTACACCTTC. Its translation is CASHEQGVSVAYGYTF.

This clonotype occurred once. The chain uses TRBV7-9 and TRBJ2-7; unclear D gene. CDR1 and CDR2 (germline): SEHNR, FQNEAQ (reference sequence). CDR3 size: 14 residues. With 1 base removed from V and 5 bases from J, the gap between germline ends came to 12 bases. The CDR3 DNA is TGTGCCAGCAGCTTAGATCAAGGATACGACGAGCAGTACTTC. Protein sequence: CASSLDQGYDEQYF.

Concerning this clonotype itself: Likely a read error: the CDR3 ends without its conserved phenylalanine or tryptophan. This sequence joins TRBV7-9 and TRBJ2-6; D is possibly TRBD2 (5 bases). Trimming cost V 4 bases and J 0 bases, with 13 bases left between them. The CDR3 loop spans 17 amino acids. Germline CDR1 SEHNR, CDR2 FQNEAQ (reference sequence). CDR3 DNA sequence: TGTGCCAGCAGCTCACGGGGTGGAGTCTCTGGGGCCAACGTCCTGACTCTC. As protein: CASSSRGGVSGANVLTL.

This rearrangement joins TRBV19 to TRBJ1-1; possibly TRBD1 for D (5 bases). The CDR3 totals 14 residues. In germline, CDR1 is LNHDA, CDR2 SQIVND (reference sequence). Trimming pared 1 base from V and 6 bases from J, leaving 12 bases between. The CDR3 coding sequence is TGTGCCAGTAGTATAGGGACATCCCTCCCTGAAGCTTTCTTT. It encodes CASSIGTSLPEAFF.